Here is one T cell receptor beta chain with its context. Its specificity is not known. With 0 bases clipped from V and 5 bases from J, the junction kept 9 bases outside the gene matches. The length of the CDR3 is 17 residues. Germline CDR1 LNHNV, CDR2 YYDKDF (reference sequence). Method: immunoSEQ multiplex PCR; TCRdb's copy keeps in-frame clones and lacks some. The top ten hold around 1.1% of the sample, which has about 97,000 clones, 80% to 95% seen once. The entry originates in a study of siplizumab effects on memory and regulatory T cells. Study-level points and caveats: Sequences that were alloreactive and traceable to unstimulated CD4+ memory cells were significantly reduced by siplizumab.

The sample comprised CD4+ T cells sorted from blood. This sequence joins TRBV15 and TRBJ1-5, with 8 bases that match TRBD1. This receptor was identified in a human donor in good health. CDR3 residues: CATSRDSVDRAYQPQHF. CDR3 bases: TGTGCCACCAGCAGAGATTCAGTGGACAGGGCCTATCAGCCCCAGCATTTT.